This T cell receptor (beta chain) was found in a study of early T cells in non-severe SARS-CoV-2 infection. Study details: Unsorted whole blood bulk RNA was sequenced, with unpaired chains. Study-wide points: Matching against VDJdb likely underestimated virus-specific expansions, favoring anti-spike CD8.

This clonotype was seen a handful of times. Its antigen remains unknown. Unique molecular identifiers were attached to individual cDNA molecules. TCRdb called the 5' RACE reads again in MiXCR, with one record for every CDR3 protein. The sample has fewer than 30,000 distinct CDR3 sequences, about 4.4% seen once. The TCR sequence derives from an adult who was a healthcare worker with PCR-confirmed SARS-CoV-2 infection or an uninfected control (not recorded which). Sequenced sample: whole blood.

CDR3 sequence reads: CASSATGTPYNEQFF. The CDR3 DNA is TGTGCCAGCAGCGCTACCGGGACCCCCTACAATGAGCAGTTCTTC. J is TRBJ2-1 and V is TRBV2; D possibly matches TRBD1 or TRBD2 (5 bases each). Looked up from germline, CDR1 is SNHLY and CDR2 is FYNNEI. CDR3 length: 15 amino acids. V was pared by 6 bases and J by 2 bases, with 14 bases between.